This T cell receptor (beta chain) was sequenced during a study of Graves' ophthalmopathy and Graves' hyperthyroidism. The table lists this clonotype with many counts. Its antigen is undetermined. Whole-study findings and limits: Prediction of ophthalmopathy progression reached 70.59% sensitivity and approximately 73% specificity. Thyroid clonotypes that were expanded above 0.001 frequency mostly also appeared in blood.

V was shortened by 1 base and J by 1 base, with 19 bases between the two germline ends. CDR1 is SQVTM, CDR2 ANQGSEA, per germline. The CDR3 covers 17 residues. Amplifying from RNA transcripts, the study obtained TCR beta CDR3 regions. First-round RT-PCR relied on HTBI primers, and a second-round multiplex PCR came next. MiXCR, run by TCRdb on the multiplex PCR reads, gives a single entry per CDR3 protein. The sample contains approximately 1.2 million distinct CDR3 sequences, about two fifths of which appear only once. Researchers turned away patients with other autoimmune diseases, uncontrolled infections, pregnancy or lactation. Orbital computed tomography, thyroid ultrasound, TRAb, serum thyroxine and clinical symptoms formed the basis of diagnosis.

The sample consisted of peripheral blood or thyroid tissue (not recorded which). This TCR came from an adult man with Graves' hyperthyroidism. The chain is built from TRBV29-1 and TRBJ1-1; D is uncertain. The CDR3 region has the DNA TGCAGCGTTGAAGGGTCTGAGGAGGGAACTTGGAACACTGAAGCTTTCTTT. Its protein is CSVEGSEEGTWNTEAFF.